These 26 T cell receptor gamma chains were all obtained from the same sample, sequenced in a study of intestinal T cells in coeliac disease. Using roughly 200 ng of biopsy DNA, TRG was amplified with LymphoTrack primers. TCRdb called clones from the multiplex PCR reads again using CATT. Here the sample spans several hundred gamma-chain clones, approximately 52% being singletons. For each case, the template was genomic DNA from ten roughly 5-µm formalin-fixed paraffin-embedded scrolls. The specimen sequenced was a duodenal biopsy. Every receptor here comes from a human donor with celiac disease.

The genes are TRGV8 and TRGJP1. This CDR3 region has 14 residues. Germline CDR1 and CDR2: VENAVY and YDSYNSRV. J gave up 0 bases and V 12 bases, and 10 bases lay outside the gene matches. The CDR3 sequence: CADLGHTTGWFKIF. In DNA, the CDR3 is TGTGCCGACCTGGGACATACCACTGGTTGGTTCAAGATATTT.

The genes are TRGV3 and TRGJP2. The V and J ends lost 10 bases and 3 bases, in that order; junction bases with no gene match: 8. CDR3 length: 13 amino acids. Per germline, CDR1 VTNTFY and CDR2 YDVSTARD (reference sequence). The CDR3 sequence is CATGFRSDWIKTF. CDR3 bases: TGTGCCACTGGGTTCCGTAGTGATTGGATCAAGACGTTT.

This sequence joins TRGV9 and TRGJ1 or TRGJ2. The germline gives CDR1 GITISATS, CDR2 ISYDGTV (reference sequence). CDR3 size: 15 residues. The V segment lost 4 bases and the J segment 3 bases; nucleotides outside the gene matches: 12. This chain's CDR3 is CALWDDPWTYYKKLF. The CDR3 DNA reads TGTGCCTTGTGGGACGACCCTTGGACTTATTATAAGAAACTCTTT.

In DNA form, the CDR3 reads TGTGCCACCTGCGGGCGTGCGAAACTCTTT. Translation: CATCGRAKLF. The V gene is TRGV2, the J gene TRGJ1 or TRGJ2. The V gene's germline CDR1 is EGSNGY and CDR2 YDSYNSKV. This CDR3 has 10 residues. V shed 7 bases, J shed 12 bases, and the junction held 9 bases outside the gene matches.

This clone ranks as large. The chain joins TRGV3 to TRGJP1. The ends lost 6 bases at V and 5 bases at J; junction bases unmatched: 12. The CDR3 runs 15 residues. Germline CDR1 VTNTFY, CDR2 YDVSTARD (reference sequence). CDR3 in amino acids: CATWLAQRTGWFKIF. The CDR3 DNA is TGTGCCACCTGGCTGGCTCAACGAACTGGTTGGTTCAAGATATTT.

This chain connects TRGV9 to TRGJ1 or TRGJ2. This CDR3 is built from 13 residues. J lost 0 bases, V lost 9 bases, and 8 bases had no gene match. Germline assignment: CDR1 GITISATS and CDR2 ISYDGTV (reference sequence). The chain's CDR3 is CALLPSNYYKKLF. As DNA, the CDR3 is TGTGCCTTGCTCCCTTCGAATTATTATAAGAAACTCTTT.

The chain employs TRGV9 and TRGJ1 or TRGJ2. The V and J ends lost 10 bases and 3 bases, in that order; junction bases with no gene match: 18. The CDR3 covers 15 residues. CDR1 is GITISATS and CDR2 is ISYDGTV in the germline V gene (reference sequence). DNA for the CDR3: TGTGCCTTCGTGGGAGACCCTTGGACTTATTATAAGAAACTCTTT. Translation gives CAFVGDPWTYYKKLF.

This clone is large (0.1 to 1%) by share. The chain employs TRGV2 and TRGJP2. Germline assignment: CDR1 EGSNGY and CDR2 YDSYNSKV. V shed 0 bases and J 4 bases; nucleotides not matched to a gene: 2. The length of the CDR3 is 14 residues. This chain's CDR3 is CATWDGLSDWIKTF. CDR3 nucleotide sequence: TGTGCCACCTGGGACGGGCTTAGTGATTGGATCAAGACGTTT.

V gene TRGV10 combines with J gene TRGJ1 or TRGJ2. TRGV10 qualifies as an ORF whose function is uncertain. Unmatched junction bases numbered 8, after V lost 8 bases and J lost 0 bases. CDR3 size: 14 residues. This chain's CDR3 is CAAWALSNYYKKLF. The CDR3 DNA sequence: TGTGCTGCGTGGGCCCTTTCGAATTATTATAAGAAACTCTTT.

The chain carries TRGV2 and TRGJP2. J gave up 11 bases and V 6 bases, and 15 bases lay outside the gene matches. CDR3 length: 14 residues. Germline V gives CDR1 EGSNGY, CDR2 YDSYNSKV. CDR3 residues: CATWNRHVVWIKTF. The DNA for the CDR3 is TGTGCCACCTGGAACAGACACGTAGTATGGATCAAGACGTTT.

The chain couples TRGV8 to TRGJ1 or TRGJ2. Germline trimming cut 0 bases from V and 10 bases from J; bases unmatched to any gene: 12. The germline V gene has CDR1 VENAVY and CDR2 YDSYNSRV. This CDR3 has 14 amino acids. This CDR3 is CATWDRRAKSKKLF. Here the CDR3 DNA reads TGTGCCACCTGGGATAGGCGGGCCAAATCCAAGAAACTCTTT.

This clone is judged large. This sequence joins TRGV9 and TRGJ1 or TRGJ2. Germline V gene lookup returns CDR1 GITISATS and CDR2 ISYDGTV (reference sequence). V dropped 3 bases and J dropped 4; count of bases not matched to a gene: 3. The CDR3 covers 12 residues. In DNA form, the CDR3 reads TGTGCCTTGTGGGAGACATATTATAAGAAACTCTTT. This translates into CALWETYYKKLF.

This clone is large (0.1 to 1%). The V call is TRGV2, the J call TRGJP1. In germline, CDR1 is EGSNGY, CDR2 YDSYNSKV. Losses at the gene ends were 2 bases for V and 4 bases for J; bases not matched to a gene: 7. The CDR3 covers 15 residues. The CDR3 loop is CATWDVQFTGWFKIF. CDR3 DNA sequence: TGTGCCACCTGGGACGTCCAATTCACTGGTTGGTTCAAGATATTT.

Within the sample, this clone is large. This rearrangement joins TRGV2 to TRGJP2. Losses at the gene ends were 2 bases for V and 3 bases for J; bases not matched to a gene: 3. CDR3 length: 14 amino acids. The germline V gene encodes CDR1 EGSNGY and CDR2 YDSYNSKV. CDR3 DNA sequence: TGTGCCACCTGGGACGTAGGTAGTGATTGGATCAAGACGTTT. Protein: CATWDVGSDWIKTF.

About this clone: A much larger clone differs from this one at a single base, so this may be a read error. This chain joins TRGV8 and TRGJP1. Germline CDR1 reads VENAVY; CDR2 reads YDSYNSRV. The V segment lost 5 bases and the J segment 0 bases; nucleotides outside the gene matches: 6. The CDR3 is 15 amino acids. The CDR3 protein is CATWGPDTTGWFKIF. The CDR3 bases are TGTGCCACCTGGGGTCCGGATACCACTGGTTGGTTCAAGATATTT.

About this clone: This sequence may be a read error, since a much larger clone differs from it by one base. This specimen includes other DNA sequences encoding the same CDR3. The chain employs TRGV10 and TRGJP1. TRGV10 is flagged as an ORF with uncertain function. This CDR3 comprises 20 residues. The chain's CDR3 is CAAWDPRPNGGETTGWFKIF. As DNA, the CDR3 is TGTGCTGCGTGGGATCCCCGACCGAATGGGGGGGAAACCACTGGCTGGTTCAAGATATTT.

This clone is termed large. CDR3 DNA: TGTGCCACCTGGGACGGTCATTATGATTATAAGAAACTCTTT. It specifies CATWDGHYDYKKLF. The genes are TRGV3 and TRGJ1 or TRGJ2. The CDR3 length is 14 residues. From germline, CDR1 is VTNTFY and CDR2 YDVSTARD (reference sequence). V lost 3 bases, J lost 5 bases, and 10 bases stayed unmatched.

This clone is termed large. This chain connects TRGV10 to TRGJ1 or TRGJ2. TRGV10 is placed among ORFs of uncertain function. The CDR3 loop spans 12 amino acids. The junction had 10 bases not matched to a gene; V was cut back by 8 bases and J by 8 bases. The CDR3 sequence: CAAWDQAHKKLF. The CDR3 coding sequence is TGTGCTGCGTGGGACCAAGCCCATAAGAAACTCTTT.

The rearrangement joins TRGV3 to TRGJP1. The CDR3 is 15 amino acids. V lost 10 bases, J lost 6 bases, and 17 bases stayed unmatched. From germline, CDR1 is VTNTFY and CDR2 YDVSTARD (reference sequence). CDR3 sequence reads: CATGTGCSAGWFKIF. The CDR3 region has the DNA TGTGCCACTGGGACAGGCTGCTCGGCTGGTTGGTTCAAGATATTT.

The chain links TRGV9 to TRGJ1 or TRGJ2. The CDR3 totals 12 residues. Germline CDR1 and CDR2: GITISATS and ISYDGTV (reference sequence). This CDR3 is CAHLLHRYKKLF. The CDR3 DNA sequence: TGTGCTCACCTGCTACACAGATATAAGAAACTCTTT.

The rearrangement joins TRGV2 to TRGJP2. There are 18 residues in the CDR3. V trimming: 0 bases; J trimming: 2 bases; junction bases outside the gene matches: 12. Germline V gene sequence: CDR1 EGSNGY, CDR2 YDSYNSKV. The CDR3 reads CATWDGRLGMSSDWIKTF. The CDR3 nucleotides are TGTGCCACCTGGGACGGGCGACTGGGTATGAGTAGTGATTGGATCAAGACGTTT.

This clone is hyperexpanded within its sample. The chain joins TRGV11 to TRGJP2. TRGV11 is given ORF status, its function remaining uncertain. Germline trimming cut 0 bases from V and 2 bases from J; bases unmatched to any gene: 9. CDR3 size: 18 residues. The CDR3 coding sequence is TGTGCCTGCTGGATTAGGCACGTCAAGGAGAGTAGTGATTGGATCAAGACGTTT. Translated, it gives CACWIRHVKESSDWIKTF.

The V call is TRGV2, the J call TRGJ1 or TRGJ2. Trimming cost V 0 bases and J 10 bases; bases outside gene matches: 15. CDR3 length equals 15 residues. The germline CDR1 and CDR2 sequences are EGSNGY and YDSYNSKV. The CDR3 sequence is CATWDGVDEIMKKLF. In DNA form, the CDR3 reads TGTGCCACCTGGGACGGGGTCGACGAAATTATGAAGAAACTCTTT.

In its sample, this clone was seen a few times. The chain links TRGV10 to TRGJP1. TRGV10 is assigned to the ORF class and has an uncertain function. This CDR3 has 11 amino acids. The V gene end was trimmed by 8 bases and the J gene end by 8 bases; junction bases not matched to a gene: 3. CDR3 sequence reads: CAAWGGWFKIF. The CDR3, as DNA: TGTGCTGCGTGGGGGGGTTGGTTCAAGATATTT.

As concerns this clone: A read error may be the cause here, since a much bigger clone is one base away. Within the sample, other DNA sequences also encode this same CDR3. The gene calls are TRGV2 and TRGJ1 or TRGJ2. J lost 2 bases, V lost 4 bases, and 17 bases had no gene match. The CDR3 loop spans 17 amino acids. Germline V lookup: CDR1 EGSNGY, CDR2 YDSYNSKV. In nucleotides, the CDR3 is TGTGCCACCTGGGATGGGCCTGAGTTAGGGGATTATTATAAGAAACTCTTT. Its translation: CATWDGPELGDYYKKLF.

J is TRGJP1 and V is TRGV8. The germline V gene encodes CDR1 VENAVY and CDR2 YDSYNSRV. The trim removed 1 base at V and 9 bases at J, leaving 8 bases unmatched. There are 14 residues in the CDR3. For the CDR3, the DNA is TGTGCCACCTGGGATAGAGACCACTGTTGGTTCAAGATATTT. This sequence encodes CATWDRDHCWFKIF.